What follows describes a single T cell receptor (beta chain). Its antigen remains undetermined. The record has no base qualities; no much larger clone is one base away. This same CDR3 is encoded by further DNA sequences in the sample. At the junction V is shortened by 2 bases and J by 5 bases, with 6 bases in between. The CDR3 spans 12 residues, from the cysteine through the phenylalanine. Of the read, only the CDR3 DNA is kept; its 36 bases are in frame from base 1. The germline V gene yields MDHEN for CDR1 and SYDVKM for CDR2. The entry originates in a study of blood T cell repertoires in COVID-19 (dated by TCRdb to 2018 to 2021). Concerning the study at large: The collaborator samples originated in the United States, Italy and Spain and spanned the acute and convalescent phases of COVID-19. The material from the prospective study consisted of cDNA or gDNA derived from T cells, B-cell-depleted T cells, or PBMCs. Subjects who had been exposed to COVID-19, were actively infected with it, or had recovered from it provided the deeply sampled blood TCRbeta repertoires that made up the dataset. The repertoires were made available in a free public database intended to serve as a resource for research on the immune response to SARS-CoV-2. The samples were drawn from the first 160 participants of the ongoing ImmuneRACE study and from more than 1,000 subjects provided by 6 global collaborators. A de-identified subject ID, COVID-19 status, age in years and sex were almost always included in the sample metadata. Where available, HLA class I and class II types were taken from metadata supplied by the sample provider and were not determined by assay-based typing. Overall results and qualifications from the work: Clinical and demographic metadata were provided uncurated, with the amount varying by source and participant.

The immunoSEQ Assay, a bias-controlled multiplex PCR, was used to amplify TCRbeta CDR3 regions from genomic DNA. In the paper's pipeline: Nucleated cell counts per sample were estimated from amplification of reference gene primers within the assay. To quantify the absolute abundance of each unique TCRbeta CDR3 rearrangement, sequence reads were collapsed and filtered. For each sample, productive Simpson clonality was calculated as the square root of Simpson's diversity index over productive rearrangements. As stored in TCRdb, this immuneACCESS dataset retains in-frame rearrangements with V and J assigned. A fraction of the clones does not appear; measured against another copy, unresolved V genes explain less than half of the discrepancy, and the remainder lacks a known reason. V, J and clone size were drawn from that table, and D and trimming were deduced from the DNA. This sample gives fewer than 200,000 clones in total; 75% to 90% of them show up just once. The top ten clonotypes cover approximately 8.9% of the sample.

Whole blood was collected in K2EDTA tubes by collaborating institutions according to the institutions' own protocols. For TCRbeta analysis, collaborators shipped samples as frozen whole blood, isolated PBMCs, or DNA extracted from either of those sample types. Material for sequencing was peripheral blood. The rearranged chain carries TRBV28 and TRBJ1-1, with no confident D gene call. This clonotype was obtained from a woman aged 55-75 years with acute or convalescent COVID-19. The CDR3 protein is CASSLTGTEAFF. The DNA sequence follows: TGTGCCAGCAGTTTAACCGGTACTGAAGCTTTCTTT. Supplemented by the reference TRBV28 and TRBJ1-1 proteins around the CDR3, the complete variable domain is DVKVTQSSRYLVKRTGEKVFLECVQDMDHENMFWYRQDPGLGLRLIYFSYDVKMKEKGDIPEGYSVSREKKERFSLILESASTNQTSMYLCASSLTGTEAFFGQGTRLTVV.